This entry describes one TCR beta chain. Its antigen specificity is not known. Base qualities are not at hand, and no much larger clone is one base apart. Using the deep immunoSEQ assay, TCR CDR3 regions were amplified from genomic DNA by multiplex PCR. For each cell subset, the extracted genomic DNA was distributed evenly across all wells of several immunoSEQ 96-well plates, and each plate served as one replicate. For sorted subsets, 150 to 200 ng genomic DNA, equal to 30,000 to 35,000 T cell genomes, was loaded into each replicate PCR. Purified libraries were quantified with a Qubit 3.0 fluorometer, sized on a Bioanalyzer 2100, and re-quantified with the KAPA Library Quantification kit. A separate single-read 150-cycle Illumina NextSeq 550 flow cell was used to sequence each immunoSEQ 96-well plate. Per the original workflow: Because the immunoSEQ output included only junctional sequences and no quality scores, the filtering could not be the same as the filtering used for full-length reads. To assign V/J genes and CDR3, sequences were annotated against IMGT germline references using PyIR, a Python wrapper for IgBLAST v1.9. Reads with weak V/J assignments (E-value above 1e-6), missing CDR3, stop codons, out-of-frame junctions, or ambiguous translated residues were removed. V3J clonotypes were defined as sequences sharing the same inferred V gene, J gene, and CDR3 amino acid sequence. To compute the percentage overlap between repertoires, the number of shared unique clonotypes was divided by the size of the smaller repertoire. Three approaches were used to assess repertoire richness: RTK rarefaction, the Chao1 estimator, and Recon v2.1 estimates of unobserved clonotypes. OLGA was used to compute generation probabilities for all TCRbeta clonotypes that the gDNA method yielded from a handful of donors. Drawn from immuneACCESS, this table holds only the in-frame rearrangements with V and J called that TCRdb kept. Clones are partly lost; checked studies trace under half to an unresolved V gene and leave the rest unexplained. The DNA was the basis for D and trimming; V, J and clone size are from that table. The sample table shows roughly 2,000,000 clones, and roughly 94% are seen once. The ten largest clones add up to under 1.5% of the sample.

The sample is drawn from a study of shared clonotypes between healthy human individuals (dated by TCRdb to 2020 to 2021). Regarding the complete study: Three men and a couple of women, aged 18 to 49 years, made up the cohort. For each donor, CD4 naive and CD4 memory were each run on three plates, CD8 naive on two plates, and CD8 memory on one plate. The study deeply sequenced blood TCR repertoires of several healthy adults to estimate repertoire size and the extent of clonotype sharing between individuals. Libraries were prepared and TCR repertoires were sequenced by different laboratories using diverse techniques, in order to increase sequencing depth and limit assay-specific biases. Between about 0.94 and 8.9 billion PBMCs per donor were obtained by leukapheresis.

The investigation overall reported the following: Incomplete sequencing was indicated by rarefaction of sorted-subset datasets, despite the large sequencing depth. Pairwise subsampling indicated that sequencing depth was expected to affect the degree of clonotype sharing among donors. Only blood was sampled, and tissue TCR repertoires likely differ from those in blood. About 4.5% of naive CD4, 3.5% of naive CD8, approximately 2.2% of memory CD4, and roughly 0.4% of memory CD8 clonotypes were shared across a few donors. Clonotypes shared by all four sorted-subset donors showed higher generation probabilities than non-shared clonotypes. Larger estimated clonotype richness was generally found for naive subsets than for memory subsets. The small number of donors limited the genetic and exposure-history diversity represented.

For the CD8 naive samples, CD45RO-negative cells were positively selected for CCR7, yielding a CD45RA+CCR7+ population from which TemRA cells were excluded. Donors were healthy HIV-negative adults with no recently reported acute infections or vaccinations. Every donor was a Caucasian adult living in Nashville, Tennessee, USA. Blood was obtained by leukapheresis, after which PBMCs were separated by Ficoll-Histopaque density gradient centrifugation and cryopreserved in liquid nitrogen vapor phase. Purity and quantity of every magnetically sorted T cell population were checked by analytical flow cytometry. Each sorted fraction had its genomic DNA isolated and then quantified by UV absorbance on a Nanodrop 2000c. V loses 8 bases at its end and J loses 4 bases; junction bases beyond the gene matches: 6. The CDR3 spans 14 residues, from the cysteine through the phenylalanine. Just the 42-base CDR3 DNA is kept, in frame starting at base 1. The germline V gene gives CDR1 as SNHLY and CDR2 as FYNNEI.

The V gene is TRBV2 and the J gene is TRBJ2-3, with TRBD2 identical over 10 junction bases. The sequence was obtained from a man in his late teens or twenties in good health. Specimen: naive CD8+ T cells sorted from blood. The cell subset or site label corresponds to: CD45RA+CCR7+. The bases read TGTGCCAGCCGAGGAAGCGGGGGGGCAGATACGCAGTATTTT. Translated, it reads CASRGSGGADTQYF.